This T cell receptor beta chain comes out of a study of blood T cell repertoires in COVID-19. Study information: Spain, Italy and the United States supplied samples that represented acute and convalescent COVID-19. Sample material is recorded as cDNA or gDNA derived from T cells, B-cell-depleted T cells, or PBMCs.

This CDR3 has 16 amino acids. CDR1 and CDR2 from the germline V gene are GTSNPN and SVGIG (reference sequence). V shed 3 bases, J shed 11 bases, and the junction held 15 bases outside the gene matches. Authors' processing steps: Amplifying reference gene primers gave estimates of nucleated cell counts. Measured with immunoSEQ multiplex PCR; TCRdb has only the in-frame clones, and not every one. V, J and clone size reflect that table, while D and trimming were determined from the DNA. The table records around 120,000 clones, about 74% of them present only once. The source is a man between 65 and 79 years old with acute or convalescent COVID-19. The specimen was peripheral blood. The chain links TRBV30 to TRBJ1-6; 8 positions match TRBD1. The CDR3, as DNA: TGTGCCTGGAGACTAGGACAGGGATCGTTTTTGCCACCCCTCCACTTT. Residues: CAWRLGQGSFLPPLHF. The complete variable domain, with remaining parts taken from reference TRBV30 and TRBJ1-6, reads SQTIHQWPATLVQPVGSPLSLECTVEGTSNPNLYWYRQAAGRGLQLLFYSVGIGQISSEVPQNLSASRPQDRQFILSSKKLLLSDSGFYLCAWRLGQGSFLPPLHFGNGTRLTVT.